This entry features one T cell receptor beta chain sequence. Its target is not known. The data originate from a study of blood T cells in healthy people across ages. The use of a sample-barcoded 5' primer and a J-beta primer mix characterized a second PCR of roughly 7 to 12 cycles. Template switching added a 12-random-nucleotide identifier to every cDNA molecule. TCRdb recomputed calls from the 5' RACE reads with MiXCR, one row per CDR3 protein. Among about 700,000 distinct CDR3 sequences listed, around 32% were seen once. Drawing of peripheral blood yielded about 9.8 milliliters from each donor. V was cut by 4 bases and J by 6 bases, with 13 bases left in between. Looked up from germline, CDR1 is SGHVS and CDR2 is FNYEAQ. CDR3 length: 13 residues. Study observations and caveats: Long-lived donors had more naive CD4+ cells and higher diversity than aged donors. Unsorted PBMCs blocked a conclusive comparison of naive and antigen-experienced cells.

Sequenced: blood. This sequence originates from a woman older than 75 in good health. This rearrangement joins TRBV7-6 to TRBJ2-7; tentative D call: TRBD2 (6 bases). CDR3 in DNA: TGTGCCAGCAGCTCGGGCGGGGCCGTCGAGCAGTACTTC. It is translated as CASSSGGAVEQYF.